These 10 T cell receptor beta chains were all obtained from the same sample, sequenced in a study of spatial heterogeneity in lung cancer. Study-wide results and limits: How many expanded intratumoral alpha and beta TCRs were present tracked the tumor mutation count, which was a count of nonsynonymous mutations.

Their cognate antigens are unknown. Time point given: sample taken at primary tumor resection. From the 5' RACE reads, TCRdb called clonotypes with MiXCR, one entry per CDR3 protein. This repertoire shows roughly 5,200 distinct CDR3 sequences, roughly 8.2% found once; its top ten account for around 24%. Sequencing used lung tumor tissue, obtained at surgery. The receptors come from a female donor with early-stage non-small cell lung cancer.

The V call is TRBV12-3 or TRBV12-4, the J call TRBJ2-1; D not certain. Deletions cut 4 bases from V and 0 bases from J, with 10 bases between. The CDR3 runs to 15 residues. The CDR3: CASSSAFNSYNEQFF. For the CDR3, the DNA is TGTGCCAGCAGTTCGGCATTTAACTCCTACAATGAGCAGTTCTTC.

This clonotype appeared many times. The CDR3 loop is CASSPTGQNTEAFF. The DNA of the CDR3 is TGTGCCAGCTCACCAACCGGACAAAACACTGAAGCTTTCTTT. This chain joins TRBV18 and TRBJ1-1; maybe TRBD1 (5 bases). This CDR3 is 14 amino acids long. The V gene's germline CDR1 is KGHSH and CDR2 LQKENI. V was cut by 2 bases and J by 2 bases, with 9 bases left in between.

This clonotype was observed at least ten times. The chain is built from TRBV13 and TRBJ2-1; D gene uncertain. The CDR3 is 16 amino acids. Germline CDR1 and CDR2: PRHDT and FYEKMQ (reference sequence). V lost 4 bases and J lost 0, with 13 bases in between. The CDR3 coding sequence is TGTGCCAGCAGCTCCAACTACCTAAGCTCCTACAATGAGCAGTTCTTC. Amino acids: CASSSNYLSSYNEQFF.

This clonotype was seen a few times. CDR3 nucleotides: TGTGCCAGCAGAACTAGCTTACTCACAGATACGCAGTATTTT. Protein: CASRTSLLTDTQYF. The chain links TRBV12-3 or TRBV12-4 to TRBJ2-3; the D gene is possibly TRBD2 (6 bases). V lost 6 bases, J lost 2 bases, and 12 bases lay in between. CDR3 size: 14 residues.

The J gene is TRBJ1-1, the V gene TRBV5-1, with a possible D match to TRBD1 (5 bases). Trimming stripped 3 bases from V and 0 bases from J, with 18 bases between. The length of the CDR3 is 17 residues. The V gene's germline CDR1 is SGHRS and CDR2 YFSETQ. DNA of the CDR3: TGCGCCAGCAGCTCCAGCCCCCTGACAGTTTTGAACACTGAAGCTTTCTTT. Its protein is CASSSSPLTVLNTEAFF.

This clonotype is deemed medium-sized. V gene TRBV24-1 combines with J gene TRBJ2-1, with 9 positions matching TRBD1. The germline V gene has CDR1 KGHDR and CDR2 SFDVKD. The CDR3 totals 15 residues. V lost 4 bases, J lost 4 bases, and 4 bases stayed unmatched. The CDR3 here is CATSDLDRGYNEQFF. DNA of the CDR3: TGTGCCACCAGTGACCTGGACAGGGGTTACAATGAGCAGTTCTTC.

A single count supports this clonotype. This chain's CDR3 is CASSQEQTGPQGETQYF. The DNA of the CDR3 is TGTGCCAGCAGCCAAGAACAAACGGGACCCCAGGGGGAGACCCAGTACTTC. V gene TRBV4-2 combines with J gene TRBJ2-5, with D possibly TRBD1 on 6 matching bases. The CDR3 consists of 17 residues. Germline-derived CDR1 and CDR2 are LGHNA and YNFKEQ. Trimming cost V 0 bases and J 5 bases, with 19 bases left between them.

This clonotype came up many times. This sequence joins TRBV14 and TRBJ1-1, with D uncertain. From germline, CDR1 is SGHDN and CDR2 FVKESK. Trimming cost V 1 base and J 11 bases, with 8 bases left between them. This CDR3 is 11 amino acids long. Here the CDR3 DNA reads TGTGCCAGCAGCCAAGGACCACGGGCTTTCTTT. Amino acid sequence: CASSQGPRAFF.

This clonotype appeared many times. The rearrangement joins TRBV28 to TRBJ2-6; D call uncertain. CDR3 size: 18 residues. From germline, CDR1 is MDHEN and CDR2 SYDVKM. The V end lost 6 bases, the J end lost 0 bases, and 18 bases lay between the germline ends. The DNA for the CDR3 is TGTGCCAGCAGCCCGCGTGGTTTCGGTCTCTCTGGGGCCAACGTCCTGACTTTC. Translating gives CASSPRGFGLSGANVLTF.

The sample holds a few counts of this clonotype. V gene TRBV3-1 combines with J gene TRBJ2-4, with D perhaps matching TRBD1 (5 bases). CDR1 is LGHDT and CDR2 is YNNKEL in the germline V gene (reference sequence). V was shortened by 0 bases and J by 11 bases, with 20 bases between the two germline ends. The CDR3 has 16 residues. CDR3 protein: CASSQDNRGLLSLQYF. The DNA of the CDR3 is TGTGCCAGCAGCCAAGATAATAGGGGCCTCTTGTCCCTTCAGTACTTC. The full variable domain, rest sourced from reference TRBV3-1 and TRBJ2-4, is DTAVSQTPKYLVTQMGNDKSIKCEQNLGHDTMYWYKQDSKKFLKIMFSYNNKELIINETVPNRFSPKSPDKAHLNLHINSLELGDSAVYFCASSQDNRGLLSLQYFGAGTRLSVL.